The clone carrying this T cell receptor beta chain was detected only once. As yet, its antigen is unknown. The CDR3 is 16 amino acids. V shed 2 bases and J 6 bases; nucleotides not matched to a gene: 11. Germline assignment: CDR1 SGHVS and CDR2 FQNEAQ. The source of the sample is a study of graft-versus-host responses after intestinal transplantation. Across the whole study: In this cohort, recipients had multivisceral, liver-intestinal, or isolated intestinal transplants. Anti-thymocyte globulin was used for induction in all recipients, who then took tacrolimus and steroids for roughly three years.

General study results and limits: GvH clone levels peaked in circulation, and this peak was associated with early post-transplant HvG declines. GvH clones occurred in recipient marrow; some first appeared in ileum or blood.

Clones were read by immunoSEQ multiplex PCR, and TCRdb kept only the in-frame ones, dropping some. This table holds about 97,000 clones, approximately 92% found once. This chain links TRBV7-8 with TRBJ2-3, with 7 bases identical to TRBD2. The starting material was PBMCs, obtained roughly 410 days after intestinal transplant. The clonotype originates from a human patient who received an intestinal transplant, so some T cells may come from the graft donor. CDR3 in amino acids: CASSLFPGGTYDTQYF. In DNA form, the CDR3 reads TGTGCCAGCAGCTTATTTCCGGGGGGTACCTATGATACGCAGTATTTT.